These 20 T cell receptor beta chains came from one sample sequenced in a study of blood T cell repertoires in COVID-19. Method: immunoSEQ multiplex PCR; TCRdb's copy keeps in-frame clones and lacks some. Of some 250,000 clones listed, roughly 88% were seen once; the top ten hold roughly 0.8%. The sequenced sample consisted of peripheral blood. The receptors stem from a young woman with acute or convalescent COVID-19.

The chain combines TRBV6-2 or TRBV6-3 with TRBJ1-5; D may be TRBD1 (5 bases). Trimming took 5 bases from V and 2 from J, leaving 13 bases between them. Germline lookup yields CDR1 MNHEY and CDR2 SVGEGT. The CDR3 contains 15 residues. The CDR3 region is CASSTFREGNQPQHF. CDR3 nucleotide sequence: TGTGCCAGCAGTACGTTCAGGGAGGGCAATCAGCCCCAGCATTTT.

The chain employs TRBV12-3 or TRBV12-4 and TRBJ1-4, with D possibly TRBD1 on 5 matching bases. The CDR3 is 12 residues long. The V gene lost 5 bases and the J gene lost 8 bases, with 9 bases spanning the gap. CDR3 DNA sequence: TGTGCCAGCAGTATGGGGCTAGAAAAACTGTTTTTT. Amino acids: CASSMGLEKLFF.

CDR3 coding DNA: TGTGCCATCAGTGAGTCCGCAGGGGGCAGCAATCAGCCCCAGCATTTT. This codes for CAISESAGGSNQPQHF. This chain connects TRBV10-3 to TRBJ1-5; 8 nucleotides line up with TRBD1. The CDR3 totals 16 residues. Germline assignment: CDR1 ENHRY and CDR2 SYGVKD. V lost 0 bases, J lost 1 base, and 2 bases stayed unmatched.

This chain connects TRBV4-3 to TRBJ2-7, with 9 bases identical to TRBD2. CDR3 size: 15 residues. The V and J ends lost 6 bases and 4 bases, in that order; junction bases with no gene match: 10. The germline V gene encodes CDR1 LGHNA and CDR2 YSLEER. CDR3 protein: CASSQFSGSRYEQYF. The CDR3 DNA reads as TGCGCCAGCAGTCAATTTAGCGGGAGTCGTTACGAGCAGTACTTC.

V is TRBV5-1 and J is TRBJ2-7; 13 bases are shared with TRBD2. Germline V gives CDR1 SGHRS, CDR2 YFSETQ. J was trimmed by 2 bases and V by 0 bases; bases with no gene match: 5. The CDR3 is 17 amino acids. The CDR3 nucleotides are TGCGCCAGCAGCTTGGGACTAGCGGGAGGAAAACCCTACGAGCAGTACTTC. Its protein is CASSLGLAGGKPYEQYF.

CDR3 coding DNA: TGCGCCAGCGCGGGACACAATGAGCAGTTCTTC. This encodes CASAGHNEQFF. This chain connects TRBV4-3 to TRBJ2-1; weak D call: TRBD2 (6 bases). The V and J ends lost 8 bases and 5 bases respectively, with 7 bases between them. CDR1 is LGHNA, CDR2 YSLEER, per germline. The CDR3 extends over 11 amino acids.

The gene calls are TRBV7-3 and TRBJ2-7; 11 nucleotides agree with TRBD2. CDR1 SGHTA and CDR2 FQGTGA come from the germline V gene. The V and J ends lost 2 bases and 1 base, in that order; junction bases with no gene match: 4. The CDR3 is 16 amino acids. The DNA of the CDR3 is TGTGCCAGCAGCTTACATCGACTAGCGGGGTCCTACGAGCAGTACTTC. It codes for CASSLHRLAGSYEQYF.

The gene calls are TRBV5-1 and TRBJ2-1, with TRBD2 matching over 7 bases. Germline CDR1 is SGHRS and CDR2 is YFSETQ. J was trimmed by 10 bases and V by 4 bases; bases with no gene match: 2. The CDR3 totals 11 residues. The CDR3 DNA follows: TGCGCCAGCAGCCGACTAGCCGAGCAGTTCTTC. It is translated as CASSRLAEQFF.

This sequence joins TRBV4-3 and TRBJ1-5; 7 bases are a match to TRBD1. The germline CDR1 and CDR2 sequences are LGHNA and YSLEER. This CDR3 has 14 residues. Trimming removed 0 bases from V and 7 bases from J; junction bases left unmatched: 3. The DNA of the CDR3 is TGCGCCAGCAGCCAAGAAGACAGGGCCCAGCCCCAGCATTTT. Translated: CASSQEDRAQPQHF.

The V call is TRBV18, the J call TRBJ2-7; 7 nucleotides match TRBD2. The germline V gene has CDR1 KGHSH and CDR2 LQKENI. The CDR3 is 12 amino acids. After removal of 2 bases from V and 6 bases from J, the junction contained 1 base not matched to a gene. The CDR3 DNA follows: TGTGCCAGCTCACCAGGGGGGGGCGAGCAGTACTTC. Amino acid sequence: CASSPGGGEQYF.

A single count supports this clone. The V and J genes are TRBV5-1 and TRBJ1-4; 7 positions match TRBD1. Germline trimming cut 3 bases from V and 5 bases from J; bases unmatched to any gene: 4. The CDR3 is 14 residues long. The germline CDR1 and CDR2 sequences are SGHRS and YFSETQ. The CDR3 nucleotides are TGCGCCAGCAGCTGGGTGGGACAGAATGAAAAACTGTTTTTT. The encoded protein is CASSWVGQNEKLFF.

This chain joins TRBV25-1 and TRBJ2-5, with 13 bases that match TRBD2. The V segment lost 6 bases and the J segment 5 bases; nucleotides outside the gene matches: 12. The germline V gene encodes CDR1 MGHDK and CDR2 SYGVNS. The length of the CDR3 is 17 residues. Here the CDR3 reads CASRGPPTSGRRETQYF. The CDR3 DNA reads as TGTGCCAGCAGGGGGCCCCCGACTAGCGGGAGGAGGGAGACCCAGTACTTC.

There are a few counts of this clone. This chain joins TRBV15 and TRBJ2-5, with TRBD2 matching 16 bases. Germline V gene data show CDR1 as LNHNV and CDR2 as YYDKDF (reference sequence). CDR3 size: 19 residues. Losses at the gene ends were 1 base for V and 5 bases for J; bases not matched to a gene: 10. The CDR3 here is CATSRGGGLAGGVGETQYF. The CDR3 bases are TGTGCCACCAGCAGAGGTGGGGGACTAGCGGGAGGGGTTGGCGAGACCCAGTACTTC.

This CDR3 is CASSPGVGNEKLFF. CDR3 DNA sequence: TGTGCCAGCAGCCCAGGGGTGGGTAATGAAAAACTGTTTTTT. The J gene is TRBJ1-4, the V gene TRBV9; TRBD1 might be the D (6 bases). In germline, CDR1 is SGDLS, CDR2 YYNGEE. The CDR3 runs 14 residues. V lost 4 bases, J lost 4 bases, and 11 bases lay in between.

J is TRBJ2-1 and V is TRBV11-2; D is unclear. Germline V gene data show CDR1 as SGHAT and CDR2 as FQNNGV. The CDR3 is 11 amino acids. Trimming stripped 8 bases from V and 4 bases from J, with 6 bases between. CDR3 sequence (DNA): TGTGCCAGCGTGACATACAATGAGCAGTTCTTC. Translation gives CASVTYNEQFF.

This rearrangement joins TRBV9 to TRBJ1-1, with D possibly TRBD1 on 6 matching bases. The V gene's germline CDR1 is SGDLS and CDR2 YYNGEE. The germline V and J ends were trimmed by 5 bases and 4 bases, with 24 bases remaining between them. This CDR3 is 17 amino acids long. CDR3 residues: CASSSLGGLTRGTEAFF. The CDR3, as DNA: TGTGCCAGCAGTTCTCTCGGGGGGCTCACGAGGGGCACTGAAGCTTTCTTT.

V gene TRBV7-9 combines with J gene TRBJ2-4; the match to TRBD1 covers 7 bases. The CDR3 loop spans 16 amino acids. The V segment lost 6 bases and the J segment 0 bases; nucleotides outside the gene matches: 8. Germline-derived CDR1 and CDR2 are SEHNR and FQNEAQ (reference sequence). CDR3 DNA sequence: TGTGCCAGCAGTCCCGGGACAGCAATAGCCAAAAACATTCAGTACTTC. Its translation is CASSPGTAIAKNIQYF.

The chain combines TRBV18 with TRBJ1-5; weak D call: TRBD1 (5 bases). Between the trimmed V and J ends, which lost 2 bases and 7 bases, there was a span of 12 bases. Germline V lookup: CDR1 KGHSH, CDR2 LQKENI. This CDR3 comprises 14 residues. CDR3 sequence reads: CASSPLPGNQPQHF. CDR3 in DNA: TGTGCCAGCTCACCATTGCCAGGGAACCAGCCCCAGCATTTT.

The chain recombines TRBV30 with TRBJ2-7; 10 bases match TRBD1. Trimming took 3 bases from V and 2 from J; bases not matched to a gene: 7. The V gene's germline CDR1 is GTSNPN and CDR2 SVGIG (reference sequence). This CDR3 has 15 residues. The CDR3 reads CAWRKPGQGTYEQYF. The CDR3 region has the DNA TGTGCCTGGAGAAAACCGGGACAGGGGACCTACGAGCAGTACTTC.

The chain carries TRBV20-1 and TRBJ2-3; 7 nucleotides align to TRBD2. V dropped 3 bases and J dropped 2; count of bases not matched to a gene: 8. The CDR3 runs to 15 residues. Looked up from germline, CDR1 is DFQATT and CDR2 is SNEGSKA (reference sequence). CDR3 nucleotide sequence: TGCAGTGCTAGTTCCCTCGCGGGAGTCACAGATACGCAGTATTTT. Its translation is CSASSLAGVTDTQYF.